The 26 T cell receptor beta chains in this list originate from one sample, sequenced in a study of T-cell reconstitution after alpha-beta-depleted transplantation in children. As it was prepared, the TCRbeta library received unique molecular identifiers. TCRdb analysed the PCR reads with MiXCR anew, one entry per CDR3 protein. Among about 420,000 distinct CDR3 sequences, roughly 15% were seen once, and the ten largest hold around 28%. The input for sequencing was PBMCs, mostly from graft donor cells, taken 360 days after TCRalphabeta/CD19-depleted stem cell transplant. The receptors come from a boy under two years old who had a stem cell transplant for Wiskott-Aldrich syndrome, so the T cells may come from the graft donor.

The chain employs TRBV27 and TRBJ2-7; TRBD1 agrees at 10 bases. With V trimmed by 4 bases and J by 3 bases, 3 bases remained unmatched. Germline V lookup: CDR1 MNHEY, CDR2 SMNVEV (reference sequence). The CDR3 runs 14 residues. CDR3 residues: CASSWTGGRYEQYF. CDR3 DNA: TGTGCCAGCAGTTGGACAGGGGGGCGCTACGAGCAGTACTTC.

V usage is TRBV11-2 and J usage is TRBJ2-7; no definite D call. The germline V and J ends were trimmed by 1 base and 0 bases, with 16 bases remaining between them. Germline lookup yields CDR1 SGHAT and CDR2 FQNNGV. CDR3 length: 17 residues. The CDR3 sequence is CASSLGGTSRNSYEQYF. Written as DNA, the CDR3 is TGTGCCAGCAGCTTAGGTGGCACATCCAGGAACTCCTACGAGCAGTACTTC. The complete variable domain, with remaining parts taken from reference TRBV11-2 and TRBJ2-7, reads EAGVAQSPRYKIIEKRQSVAFWCNPISGHATLYWYQQILGQGPKLLIQFQNNGVVDDSQLPKDRFSAERLKGVDSTLKIQPAKLEDSAVYLCASSLGGTSRNSYEQYFGPGTRLTVT.

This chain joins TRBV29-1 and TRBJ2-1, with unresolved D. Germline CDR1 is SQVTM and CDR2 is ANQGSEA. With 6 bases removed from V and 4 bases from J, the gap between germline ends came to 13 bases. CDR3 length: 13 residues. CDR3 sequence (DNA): TGCAGCGTCCCGGCATATGGGTACAATGAGCAGTTCTTC. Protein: CSVPAYGYNEQFF.

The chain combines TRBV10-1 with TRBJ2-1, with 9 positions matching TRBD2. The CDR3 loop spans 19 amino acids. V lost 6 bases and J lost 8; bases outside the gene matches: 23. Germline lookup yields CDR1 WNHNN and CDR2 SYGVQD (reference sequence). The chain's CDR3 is CASRHTPRWGTGTSHEQFF. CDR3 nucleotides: TGCGCCAGCAGGCACACTCCCAGATGGGGCACCGGGACTAGCCATGAGCAGTTCTTC.

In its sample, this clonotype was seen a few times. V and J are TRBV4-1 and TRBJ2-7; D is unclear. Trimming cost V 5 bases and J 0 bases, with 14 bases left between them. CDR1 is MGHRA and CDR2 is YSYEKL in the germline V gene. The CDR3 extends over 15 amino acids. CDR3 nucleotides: TGCGCCAGCAGCGTCACACGTACCGGCTCCTACGAGCAGTACTTC. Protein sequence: CASSVTRTGSYEQYF.

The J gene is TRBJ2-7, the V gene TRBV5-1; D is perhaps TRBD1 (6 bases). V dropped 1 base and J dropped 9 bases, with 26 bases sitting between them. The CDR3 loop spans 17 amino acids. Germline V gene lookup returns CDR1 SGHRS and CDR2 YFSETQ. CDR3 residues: CASSLYGTLTPAVGQYF. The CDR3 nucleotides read TGCGCCAGCAGCTTGTATGGGACACTTACCCCGGCCGTCGGGCAGTACTTC.

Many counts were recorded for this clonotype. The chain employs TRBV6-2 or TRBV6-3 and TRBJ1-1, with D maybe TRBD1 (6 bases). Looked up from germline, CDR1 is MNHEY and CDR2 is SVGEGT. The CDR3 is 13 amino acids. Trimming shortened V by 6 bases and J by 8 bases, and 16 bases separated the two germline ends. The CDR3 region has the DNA TGTGCCAGCAGCCCCGGGGGACAACGCGAAGCTTTCTTT. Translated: CASSPGGQREAFF.

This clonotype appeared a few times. The CDR3 here is CASSFMGIVTDTQYF. CDR3 bases: TGCGCCAGCAGCTTTATGGGAATAGTCACAGATACGCAGTATTTT. J is TRBJ2-3 and V is TRBV5-1; no firm D call. V dropped 2 bases and J dropped 2 bases, with 12 bases sitting between them. Germline V gene lookup returns CDR1 SGHRS and CDR2 YFSETQ. The CDR3 has 15 residues.

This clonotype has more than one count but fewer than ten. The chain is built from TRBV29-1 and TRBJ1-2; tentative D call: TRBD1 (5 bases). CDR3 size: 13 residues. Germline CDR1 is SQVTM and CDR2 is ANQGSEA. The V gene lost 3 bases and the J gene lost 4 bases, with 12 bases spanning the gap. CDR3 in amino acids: CSVDKGSPYGYTF. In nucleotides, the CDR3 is TGCAGCGTTGACAAGGGGAGTCCCTATGGCTACACCTTC.

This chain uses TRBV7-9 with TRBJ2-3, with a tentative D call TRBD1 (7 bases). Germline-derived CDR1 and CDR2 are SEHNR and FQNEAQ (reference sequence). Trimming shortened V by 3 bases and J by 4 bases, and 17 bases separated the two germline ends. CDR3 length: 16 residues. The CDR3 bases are TGTGCCAGCAGCTTGACAGGGAGGACTTTTCCAGATACGCAGTATTTT. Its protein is CASSLTGRTFPDTQYF.

This CDR3 reads CASSFDRVSYEQYF. CDR3 DNA: TGTGCCAGCAGCTTTGACAGGGTATCCTACGAGCAGTACTTC. The chain uses TRBV7-9 and TRBJ2-7; 7 positions match TRBD1. V lost 3 bases to trimming and J lost 1 base; unmatched junction nucleotides: 3. CDR3 length equals 14 residues. Looked up from germline, CDR1 is SEHNR and CDR2 is FQNEAQ (reference sequence).

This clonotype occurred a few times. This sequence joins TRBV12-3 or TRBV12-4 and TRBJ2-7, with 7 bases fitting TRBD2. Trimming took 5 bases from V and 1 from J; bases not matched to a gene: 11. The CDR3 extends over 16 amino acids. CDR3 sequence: CASSDIGGAGSYEQYF. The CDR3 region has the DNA TGTGCCAGCAGTGACATCGGGGGAGCGGGATCCTACGAGCAGTACTTC.

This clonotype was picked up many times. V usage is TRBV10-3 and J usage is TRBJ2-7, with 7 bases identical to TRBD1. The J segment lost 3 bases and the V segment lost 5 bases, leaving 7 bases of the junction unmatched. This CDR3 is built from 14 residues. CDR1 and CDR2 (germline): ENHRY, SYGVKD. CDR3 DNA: TGTGCCATCAGTCGACAGGGCACCCTCTACGAGCAGTACTTC. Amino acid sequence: CAISRQGTLYEQYF.

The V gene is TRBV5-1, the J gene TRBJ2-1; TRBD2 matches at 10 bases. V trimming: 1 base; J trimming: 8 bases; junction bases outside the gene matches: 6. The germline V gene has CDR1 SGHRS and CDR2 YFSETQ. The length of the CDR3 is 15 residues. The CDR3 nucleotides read TGCGCCAGCAGCTTGAGCGGGGGGGCCATGGATGAGCAGTTCTTC. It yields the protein CASSLSGGAMDEQFF.

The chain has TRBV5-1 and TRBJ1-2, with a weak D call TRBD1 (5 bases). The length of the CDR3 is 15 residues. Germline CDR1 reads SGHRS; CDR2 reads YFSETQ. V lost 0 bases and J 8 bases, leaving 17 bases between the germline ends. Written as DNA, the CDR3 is TGCGCCAGCAGCTTGGGATCGCTGCAGGGTGACGGCTACACCTTC. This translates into CASSLGSLQGDGYTF.

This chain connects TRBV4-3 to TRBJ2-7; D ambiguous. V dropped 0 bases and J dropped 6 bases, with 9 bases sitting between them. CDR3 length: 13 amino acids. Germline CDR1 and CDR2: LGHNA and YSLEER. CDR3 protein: CASSQDRWSEQYF. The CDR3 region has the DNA TGCGCCAGCAGCCAAGACAGGTGGTCCGAGCAGTACTTC.

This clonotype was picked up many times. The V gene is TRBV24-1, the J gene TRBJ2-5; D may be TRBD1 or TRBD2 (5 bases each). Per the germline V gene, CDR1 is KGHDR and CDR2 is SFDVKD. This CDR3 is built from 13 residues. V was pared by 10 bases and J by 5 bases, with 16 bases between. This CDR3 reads CATRETERETQYF. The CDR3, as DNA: TGTGCCACTAGGGAGACAGAACGGGAGACCCAGTACTTC.

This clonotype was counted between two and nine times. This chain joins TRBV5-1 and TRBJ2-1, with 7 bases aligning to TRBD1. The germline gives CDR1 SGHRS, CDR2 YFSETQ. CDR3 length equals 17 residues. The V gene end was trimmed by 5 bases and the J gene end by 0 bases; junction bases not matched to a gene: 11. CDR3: CASRLTQGVPSYNEQFF. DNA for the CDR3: TGCGCCAGCAGGCTGACCCAGGGGGTGCCCTCCTACAATGAGCAGTTCTTC.

CDR3 coding DNA: TGTGCCAGCAGTCGCGCGAGGGGGGCGAACTATGGCTACACCTTC. This encodes CASSRARGANYGYTF. V usage is TRBV7-9 and J usage is TRBJ1-2; TRBD1 might be the D (6 bases). Germline CDR1 reads SEHNR; CDR2 reads FQNEAQ (reference sequence). Trimming shortened V by 6 bases and J by 2 bases, and 16 bases separated the two germline ends. There are 15 residues in the CDR3.

In DNA, the CDR3 is TGCGCCAGCAGTGGTACCCCGAGGGGTTACAATGAGCAGTTCTTC. Residues: CASSGTPRGYNEQFF. This chain joins TRBV5-1 and TRBJ2-1; the D gene could be TRBD1 or TRBD2 (5 bases each). CDR3 length: 15 residues. Trimming left V 5 bases short and J 4 bases short, with 16 bases between. Germline values: CDR1 SGHRS, CDR2 YFSETQ.

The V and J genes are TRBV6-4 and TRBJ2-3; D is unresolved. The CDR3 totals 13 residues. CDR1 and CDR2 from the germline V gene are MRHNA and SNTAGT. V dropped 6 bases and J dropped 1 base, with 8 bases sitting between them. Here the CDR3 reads CASRDGGTDTQYF. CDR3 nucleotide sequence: TGTGCCAGCAGAGATGGGGGCACAGATACGCAGTATTTT.

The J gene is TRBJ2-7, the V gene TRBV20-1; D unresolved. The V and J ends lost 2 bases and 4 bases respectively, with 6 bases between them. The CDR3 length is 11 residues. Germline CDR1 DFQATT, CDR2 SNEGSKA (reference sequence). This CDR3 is CSARSIYEQYF. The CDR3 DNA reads TGCAGTGCTAGAAGCATATACGAGCAGTACTTC.

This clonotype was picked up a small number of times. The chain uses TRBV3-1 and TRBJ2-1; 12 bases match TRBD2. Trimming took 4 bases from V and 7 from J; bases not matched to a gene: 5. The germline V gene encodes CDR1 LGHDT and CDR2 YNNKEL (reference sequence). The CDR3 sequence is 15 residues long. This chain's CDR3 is CASSPWTSGVNEQFF. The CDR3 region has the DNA TGTGCCAGCAGCCCTTGGACTAGCGGGGTTAATGAGCAGTTCTTC.

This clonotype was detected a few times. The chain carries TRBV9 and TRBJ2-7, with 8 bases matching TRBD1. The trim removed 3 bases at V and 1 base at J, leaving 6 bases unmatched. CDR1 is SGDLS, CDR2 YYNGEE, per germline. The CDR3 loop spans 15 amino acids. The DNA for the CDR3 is TGTGCCAGCAGCGCAACCCGGACAGGGTCCTACGAGCAGTACTTC. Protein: CASSATRTGSYEQYF.

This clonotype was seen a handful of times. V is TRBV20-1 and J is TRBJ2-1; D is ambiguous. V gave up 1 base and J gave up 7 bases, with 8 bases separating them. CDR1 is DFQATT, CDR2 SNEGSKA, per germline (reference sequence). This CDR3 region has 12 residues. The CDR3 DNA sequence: TGCAGTGCTAGAGCCAGAGGTAATGAGCAGTTCTTC. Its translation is CSARARGNEQFF.

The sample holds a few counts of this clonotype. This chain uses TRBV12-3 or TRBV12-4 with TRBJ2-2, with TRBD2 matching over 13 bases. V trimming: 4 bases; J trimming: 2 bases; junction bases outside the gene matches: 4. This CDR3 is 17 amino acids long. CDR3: CASSSGLAGPNTGELFF. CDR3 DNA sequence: TGTGCCAGCAGTTCGGGACTAGCGGGACCTAACACCGGGGAGCTGTTTTTT.